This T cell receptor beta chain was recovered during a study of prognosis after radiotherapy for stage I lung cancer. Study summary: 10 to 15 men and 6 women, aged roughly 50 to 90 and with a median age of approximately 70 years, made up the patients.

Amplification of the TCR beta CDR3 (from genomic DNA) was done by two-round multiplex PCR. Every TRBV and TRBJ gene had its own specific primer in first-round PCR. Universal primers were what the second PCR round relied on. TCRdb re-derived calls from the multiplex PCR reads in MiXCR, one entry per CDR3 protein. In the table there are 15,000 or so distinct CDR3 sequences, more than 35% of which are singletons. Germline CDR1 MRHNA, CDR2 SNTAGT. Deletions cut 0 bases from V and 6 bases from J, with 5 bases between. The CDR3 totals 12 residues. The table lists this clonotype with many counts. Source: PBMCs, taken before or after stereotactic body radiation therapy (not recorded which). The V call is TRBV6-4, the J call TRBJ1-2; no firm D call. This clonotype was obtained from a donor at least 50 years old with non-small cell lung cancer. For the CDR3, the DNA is TGTGCCAGCAGTGACTCGTTCAATGGCTACACCTTC. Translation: CASSDSFNGYTF.